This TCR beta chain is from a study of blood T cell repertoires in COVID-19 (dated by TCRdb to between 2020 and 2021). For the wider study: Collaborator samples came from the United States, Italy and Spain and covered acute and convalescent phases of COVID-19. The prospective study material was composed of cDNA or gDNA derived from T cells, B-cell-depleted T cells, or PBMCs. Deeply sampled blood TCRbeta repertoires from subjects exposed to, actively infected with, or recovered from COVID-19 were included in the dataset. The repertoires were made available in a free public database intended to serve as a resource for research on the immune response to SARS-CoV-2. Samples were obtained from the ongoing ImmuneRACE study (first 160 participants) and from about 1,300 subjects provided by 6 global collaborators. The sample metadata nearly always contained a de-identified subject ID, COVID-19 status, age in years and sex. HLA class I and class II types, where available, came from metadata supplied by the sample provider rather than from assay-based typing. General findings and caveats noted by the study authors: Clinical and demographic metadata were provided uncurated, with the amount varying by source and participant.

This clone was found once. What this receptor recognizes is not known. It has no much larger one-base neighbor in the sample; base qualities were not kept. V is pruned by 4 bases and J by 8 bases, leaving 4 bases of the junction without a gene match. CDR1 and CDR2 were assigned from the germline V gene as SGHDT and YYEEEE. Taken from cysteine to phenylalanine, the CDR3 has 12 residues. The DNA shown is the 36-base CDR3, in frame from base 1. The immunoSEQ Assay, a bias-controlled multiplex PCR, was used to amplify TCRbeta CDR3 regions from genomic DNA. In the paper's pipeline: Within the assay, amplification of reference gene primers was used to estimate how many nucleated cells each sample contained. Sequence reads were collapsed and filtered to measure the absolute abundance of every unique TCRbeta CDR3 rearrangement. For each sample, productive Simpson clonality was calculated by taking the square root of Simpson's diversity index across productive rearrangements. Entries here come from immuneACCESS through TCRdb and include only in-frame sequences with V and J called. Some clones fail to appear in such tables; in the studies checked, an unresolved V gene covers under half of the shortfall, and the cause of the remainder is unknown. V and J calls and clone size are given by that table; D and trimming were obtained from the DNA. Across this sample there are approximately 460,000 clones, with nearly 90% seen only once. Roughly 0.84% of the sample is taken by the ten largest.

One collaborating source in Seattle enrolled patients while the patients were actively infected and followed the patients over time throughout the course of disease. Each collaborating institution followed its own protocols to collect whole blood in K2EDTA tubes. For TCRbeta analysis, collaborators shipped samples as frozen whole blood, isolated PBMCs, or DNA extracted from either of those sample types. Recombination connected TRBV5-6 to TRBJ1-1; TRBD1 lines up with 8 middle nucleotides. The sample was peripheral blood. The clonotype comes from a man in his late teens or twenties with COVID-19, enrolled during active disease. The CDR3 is CASSNTGGEAFF. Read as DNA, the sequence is TGTGCCAGCAGCAACACAGGGGGAGAAGCTTTCTTT. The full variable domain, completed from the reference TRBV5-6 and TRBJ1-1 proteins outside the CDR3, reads DAGVTQSPTHLIKTRGQQVTLRCSPKSGHDTVSWYQQALGQGPQFIFQYYEEEERQRGNFPDRFSGHQFPNYSSELNVNALLLGDSALYLCASSNTGGEAFFGQGTRLTVV.